The 21 T cell receptor beta chains listed next were all sequenced from one sample in a study of identical twins. A single record per CDR3 protein comes from TCRdb applying MiXCR to the 5' RACE reads. The table lists nearly 650,000 distinct CDR3 sequences, roughly 6.6% of them singletons. The sample was also linked to a second study, of yellow fever vaccine responses in identical twins.

The sample comprised PBMCs. The source of these receptors is a woman aged 18-29 years in good health.

The sample holds many counts of this clonotype. This chain connects TRBV24-1 to TRBJ2-1; 10 bases agree with TRBD2. There are 21 residues in the CDR3. CDR1 and CDR2 from the germline V gene are KGHDR and SFDVKD. The trim removed 4 bases at V and 8 bases at J, leaving 25 bases unmatched. The CDR3 sequence is CATSDPRPGLALYGGGDEQFF. CDR3 coding DNA: TGTGCCACCAGTGACCCCCGTCCGGGACTAGCGCTCTACGGGGGAGGTGATGAGCAGTTCTTC.

The rearrangement uses TRBV20-1 and TRBJ2-1; TRBD2 agrees at 10 bases. Per the germline V gene, CDR1 is DFQATT and CDR2 is SNEGSKA (reference sequence). The CDR3 loop spans 13 amino acids. V gave up 5 bases and J gave up 6 bases; unmatched junction bases: 4. DNA of the CDR3: TGCAGTGCTGGGACTAGCGCCACCAATGAGCAGTTCTTC. It translates to CSAGTSATNEQFF.

Ten or more counts support this clonotype. V usage is TRBV4-1 and J usage is TRBJ2-1; 8 nucleotides align to TRBD2. This CDR3 spans 15 amino acids. With 2 bases clipped from V and 4 bases from J, the junction kept 4 bases outside the gene matches. Germline CDR1 and CDR2: MGHRA and YSYEKL. The CDR3 loop is CASSQRAGEYNEQFF. CDR3 coding DNA: TGCGCCAGCAGCCAACGAGCGGGGGAATACAATGAGCAGTTCTTC.

This clonotype was seen more than once but under ten times. The chain employs TRBV11-2 and TRBJ2-5; D not resolved. CDR1 is SGHAT, CDR2 FQNNGV, per germline. The CDR3 is 11 residues long. V lost 7 bases to trimming and J lost 6 bases, with 9 bases between them. The DNA for the CDR3 is TGTGCCAGCACCCTCCATCAGACCCAGTACTTC. Amino acids: CASTLHQTQYF. Full variable domain (rest looked up from reference TRBV11-2 and TRBJ2-5): EAGVAQSPRYKIIEKRQSVAFWCNPISGHATLYWYQQILGQGPKLLIQFQNNGVVDDSQLPKDRFSAERLKGVDSTLKIQPAKLEDSAVYLCASTLHQTQYFGPGTRLLVL.

V is TRBV3-1 and J is TRBJ2-1; TRBD2 might be the D (7 bases). In germline, CDR1 is LGHDT, CDR2 YNNKEL (reference sequence). V lost 8 bases and J 2 bases, leaving 25 bases between the germline ends. This CDR3 region has 18 residues. The CDR3 sequence is CASCFPLTGRGTYNEQFF. CDR3 DNA sequence: TGTGCCAGCTGTTTCCCTTTAACAGGGAGGGGGACCTACAATGAGCAGTTCTTC.

The J gene is TRBJ2-1, the V gene TRBV7-6; TRBD2 agrees at 13 bases. V dropped 4 bases and J dropped 5; count of bases not matched to a gene: 8. The germline CDR1 and CDR2 sequences are SGHVS and FNYEAQ. The CDR3 is made up of 17 amino acids. The CDR3: CASSSRLAGGINNEQFF. CDR3 nucleotides: TGTGCCAGCAGCTCCCGACTAGCGGGGGGCATTAACAATGAGCAGTTCTTC. The full variable domain, with the rest looked up from reference TRBV7-6 and TRBJ2-1, is GAGVSQSPRYKVTKRGQDVALRCDPISGHVSLYWYRQALGQGPEFLTYFNYEAQQDKSGLPNDRFSAERPEGSISTLTIQRTEQRDSAMYRCASSSRLAGGINNEQFFGPGTRLTVL.

This chain connects TRBV15 to TRBJ2-1; no firm D call. Germline values: CDR1 LNHNV, CDR2 YYDKDF (reference sequence). V lost 0 bases and J lost 8, with 17 bases in between. The CDR3 is 16 amino acids. The CDR3 sequence is CATSRDQNPPADEQFF. DNA of the CDR3: TGTGCCACCAGCAGAGATCAGAATCCCCCTGCGGATGAGCAGTTCTTC.

The chain couples TRBV15 to TRBJ2-1; a weak D match, TRBD2 (5 bases). This CDR3 is 12 amino acids long. The V gene's germline CDR1 is LNHNV and CDR2 YYDKDF (reference sequence). Trimming cost V 0 bases and J 13 bases, with 10 bases left between them. This chain's CDR3 is CATSRELGSQFF. The CDR3 DNA is TGTGCCACCAGCAGAGAATTGGGGAGTCAGTTCTTC.

This clonotype occurred many times. The CDR3 DNA sequence: TGTGCCAACATATTACGGAACTATGGCTACACCTTC. Its protein is CANILRNYGYTF. The chain recombines TRBV14 with TRBJ1-2, with unresolved D. Germline-derived CDR1 and CDR2 are SGHDN and FVKESK. This CDR3 contains 12 residues. Trimming stripped 10 bases from V and 2 bases from J, with 11 bases between.

The chain employs TRBV6-5 and TRBJ1-1, with 7 nucleotides matching TRBD1. Germline V gene data show CDR1 as MNHEY and CDR2 as SVGAGI. This CDR3 has 13 residues. V trimming: 2 bases; J trimming: 7 bases; junction bases outside the gene matches: 4. The CDR3 here is CASSYTQGGEAFF. CDR3 sequence (DNA): TGTGCCAGCAGTTACACGCAGGGGGGTGAAGCTTTCTTT.

This chain joins TRBV2 and TRBJ2-1; the D is unclear. The CDR3 length is 14 residues. The ends were cut back, 7 bases at V and 5 bases at J, with 15 bases in the middle. CDR1 and CDR2 from the germline V gene are SNHLY and FYNNEI. This CDR3 is CASIGFGANNEQFF. The CDR3 nucleotides are TGTGCCAGCATAGGATTCGGAGCGAACAATGAGCAGTTCTTC.

Ten or more counts support this clonotype. The DNA for the CDR3 is TGTGCCACCAGCAGAGTGGAGCAGAGCAATGAGCAGTTCTTC. Its translation is CATSRVEQSNEQFF. The rearrangement joins TRBV15 to TRBJ2-1, with D uncertain. The CDR3 runs 14 residues. In germline, CDR1 is LNHNV, CDR2 YYDKDF (reference sequence). Trimming shortened V by 1 base and J by 6 bases, and 10 bases separated the two germline ends.

This clonotype has ten or more counts. The chain uses TRBV10-3 and TRBJ2-1; no definite D call. The CDR3 loop spans 14 amino acids. CDR1 is ENHRY and CDR2 is SYGVKD in the germline V gene. V was pared by 8 bases and J by 2 bases, with 13 bases between. CDR3 region: CAIWAGKAYNEQFF. The CDR3 coding sequence is TGTGCCATCTGGGCCGGAAAAGCCTACAATGAGCAGTTCTTC.

The gene calls are TRBV7-8 and TRBJ2-1, with TRBD2 matching over 8 bases. CDR3 size: 15 residues. CDR1 and CDR2 (germline): SGHVS, FQNEAQ. Trimming took 2 bases from V and 7 from J; bases not matched to a gene: 7. DNA for the CDR3: TGTGCCAGCAGCTTACCAGCGGGAGACTGGAATGAGCAGTTCTTC. Its protein is CASSLPAGDWNEQFF.

J is TRBJ1-2 and V is TRBV5-1; TRBD1 might be the D (6 bases). V dropped 2 bases and J dropped 3 bases, with 20 bases sitting between them. CDR3 size: 17 residues. Germline CDR1 is SGHRS and CDR2 is YFSETQ. The CDR3 region is CASSLVGQTAGDYGYTF. The CDR3 region has the DNA TGCGCCAGCAGCTTAGTCGGACAGACCGCCGGGGACTATGGCTACACCTTC.

This clonotype was picked up many times. V usage is TRBV29-1 and J usage is TRBJ1-1; TRBD1 matches at 8 bases. This CDR3 comprises 14 residues. Germline-derived CDR1 and CDR2 are SQVTM and ANQGSEA. Trimming removed 4 bases from V and 1 base from J; junction bases left unmatched: 5. The CDR3 region is CSVVRGRSNTEAFF. The CDR3 DNA follows: TGCAGCGTTGTCAGGGGGCGTTCGAACACTGAAGCTTTCTTT.

The chain uses TRBV7-6 and TRBJ2-5, with D perhaps TRBD1 (6 bases). This CDR3 comprises 15 residues. The germline CDR1 and CDR2 sequences are SGHVS and FNYEAQ. With 5 bases removed from V and 4 bases from J, the gap between germline ends came to 17 bases. The CDR3 nucleotides read TGTGCCAGCAGCCAAGGCAGGGGAAGGTCAGAGACCCAGTACTTC. This translates into CASSQGRGRSETQYF. The variable domain in full, with the rest retrieved from reference TRBV7-6 and TRBJ2-5, is GAGVSQSPRYKVTKRGQDVALRCDPISGHVSLYWYRQALGQGPEFLTYFNYEAQQDKSGLPNDRFSAERPEGSISTLTIQRTEQRDSAMYRCASSQGRGRSETQYFGPGTRLLVL.

The chain carries TRBV28 and TRBJ1-2; D remains ambiguous. CDR3 length equals 14 residues. V lost 5 bases and J 0 bases, leaving 10 bases between the germline ends. Germline CDR1 reads MDHEN; CDR2 reads SYDVKM. The chain's CDR3 is CASSPPQPNYGYTF. The CDR3 DNA reads as TGTGCCAGCAGTCCCCCCCAGCCTAACTATGGCTACACCTTC.

This clonotype was counted ten times or more. This chain joins TRBV29-1 and TRBJ2-2; 7 bases are a match to TRBD1. The CDR3 sequence is 12 residues long. CDR1 and CDR2 from the germline V gene are SQVTM and ANQGSEA. V gave up 6 bases and J gave up 7 bases; unmatched junction bases: 5. The CDR3 nucleotides are TGCAGCGTGAACAGGGGTTTCGGGGAGCTGTTTTTT. This sequence encodes CSVNRGFGELFF.

The V call is TRBV9, the J call TRBJ1-1, with D perhaps matching TRBD1 (5 bases). The germline V gene has CDR1 SGDLS and CDR2 YYNGEE. The CDR3 length is 13 residues. With 0 bases removed from V and 7 bases from J, the gap between germline ends came to 10 bases. The CDR3, as DNA: TGTGCCAGCAGCGTAGGGCAGGGAAATGAAGCTTTCTTT. The encoded protein is CASSVGQGNEAFF.

The V gene is TRBV20-1, the J gene TRBJ2-5; D might be TRBD2 (5 bases). V was cut by 3 bases and J by 1 base, with 18 bases left in between. The CDR3 consists of 16 residues. Germline V CDR1 and CDR2: DFQATT, SNEGSKA (reference sequence). For the CDR3, the DNA is TGCAGTGCTAGCCAAAAGGAGGACTGGCCCCAAGAGACCCAGTACTTC. This translates into CSASQKEDWPQETQYF.